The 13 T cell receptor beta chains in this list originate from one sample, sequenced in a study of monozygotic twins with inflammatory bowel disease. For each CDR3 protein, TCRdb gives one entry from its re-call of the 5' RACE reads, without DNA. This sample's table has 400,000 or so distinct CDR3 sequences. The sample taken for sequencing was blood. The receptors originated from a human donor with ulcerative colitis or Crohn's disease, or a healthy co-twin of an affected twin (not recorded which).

CDR3: CASSSKDEIEQYF. The rearrangement links TRBV5-1 to TRBJ2-7. This CDR3 has 13 amino acids. Looked up from germline, CDR1 is SGHRS and CDR2 is YFSETQ.

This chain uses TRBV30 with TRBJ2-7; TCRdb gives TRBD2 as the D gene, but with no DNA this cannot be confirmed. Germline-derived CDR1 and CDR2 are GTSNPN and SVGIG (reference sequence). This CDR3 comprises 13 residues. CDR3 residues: CAWSVGGNYEQYF. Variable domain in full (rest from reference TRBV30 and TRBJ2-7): SQTIHQWPATLVQPVGSPLSLECTVEGTSNPNLYWYRQAAGRGLQLLFYSVGIGQISSEVPQNLSASRPQDRQFILSSKKLLLSDSGFYLCAWSVGGNYEQYFGPGTRLTVT.

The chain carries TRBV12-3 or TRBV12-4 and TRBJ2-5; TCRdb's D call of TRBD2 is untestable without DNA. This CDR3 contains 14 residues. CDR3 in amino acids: CASSLGGSGGTQYF.

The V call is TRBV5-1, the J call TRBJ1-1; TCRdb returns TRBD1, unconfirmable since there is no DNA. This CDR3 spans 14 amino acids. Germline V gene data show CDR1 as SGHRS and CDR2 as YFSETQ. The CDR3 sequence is CASSQGGGHTEAFF.

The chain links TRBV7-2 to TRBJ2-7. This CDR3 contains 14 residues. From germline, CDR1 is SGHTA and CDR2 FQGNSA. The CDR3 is CASSLGGSAHEQYF.

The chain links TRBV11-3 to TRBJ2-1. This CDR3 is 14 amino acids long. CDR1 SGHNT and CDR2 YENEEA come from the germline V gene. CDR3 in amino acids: CASSLDEIRNEQFF.

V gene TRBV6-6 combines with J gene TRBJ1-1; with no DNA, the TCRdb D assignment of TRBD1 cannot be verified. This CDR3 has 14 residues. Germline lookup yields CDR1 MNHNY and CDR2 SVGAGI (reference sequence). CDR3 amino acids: CASSYRETGTEAFF.

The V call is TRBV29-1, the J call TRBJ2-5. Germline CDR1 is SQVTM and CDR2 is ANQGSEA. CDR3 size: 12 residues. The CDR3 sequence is CSVESSAETQYF.

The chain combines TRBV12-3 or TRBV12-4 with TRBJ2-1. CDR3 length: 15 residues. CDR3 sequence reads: CASNLAGGPYNEQFF.

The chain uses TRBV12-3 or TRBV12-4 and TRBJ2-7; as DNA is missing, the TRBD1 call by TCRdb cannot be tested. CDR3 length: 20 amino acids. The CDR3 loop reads CASSPHPGQGVETSPYEQYF.

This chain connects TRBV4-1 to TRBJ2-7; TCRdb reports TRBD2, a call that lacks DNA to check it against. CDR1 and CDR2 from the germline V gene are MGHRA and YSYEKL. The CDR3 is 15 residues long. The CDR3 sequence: CASSQAVAGAGEQYF.

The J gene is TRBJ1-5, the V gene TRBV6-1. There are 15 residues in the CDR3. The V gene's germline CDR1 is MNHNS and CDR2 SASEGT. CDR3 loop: CASRLSGDSNQPQHF.

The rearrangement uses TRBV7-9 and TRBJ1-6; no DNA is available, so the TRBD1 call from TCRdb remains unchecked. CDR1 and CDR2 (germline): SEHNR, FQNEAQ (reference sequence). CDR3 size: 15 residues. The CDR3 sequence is CASSPQASYNSPLHF. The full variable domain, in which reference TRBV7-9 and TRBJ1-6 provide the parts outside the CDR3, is DTGVSQNPRHKITKRGQNVTFRCDPISEHNRLYWYRQTLGQGPEFLTYFQNEAQLEKSRLLSDRFSAERPKGSFSTLEIQRTEQGDSAMYLCASSPQASYNSPLHFGNGTRLTVT.